The clone carrying this T cell receptor (beta chain) has a single count. The antigen is unknown. This sample is part of a study of graft-versus-host responses after intestinal transplantation. Method: immunoSEQ multiplex PCR; TCRdb's copy keeps in-frame clones and lacks some. This sample yields roughly 30,000 clones, of which approximately 80% are seen a single time; 19% belongs to the top ten. This material consisted of unstimulated CD8+ T cells sorted from spleen or lymph node cells, taken before intestinal transplant. This TCR was sampled from a human donor who received an intestinal transplant.

The chain's CDR3 is CASSPLGAANEKLFF. CDR3 in DNA: TGTGCCAGCTCACCATTGGGGGCCGCTAATGAAAAACTGTTTTTT. The chain joins TRBV18 to TRBJ1-4; D may be TRBD1 (6 bases). Germline values: CDR1 KGHSH, CDR2 LQKENI. The CDR3 contains 15 residues. V lost 2 bases and J lost 3, with 10 bases in between.